This T cell receptor beta chain was profiled in a study of blood T cells in healthy people across ages. V gave up 3 bases and J gave up 2 bases, with 11 bases separating them. The CDR3 length is 14 residues. Germline V lookup: CDR1 SQVTM, CDR2 ANQGSEA. A second about 7 to 11 cycle PCR used barcoded and J-beta primers. Each cDNA molecule was tagged by a template-switch adaptor that had 12 random nucleotides. TCRdb re-called the 5' RACE reads through MiXCR, storing one row per CDR3 protein. Among 710,000 or so distinct CDR3 sequences listed, over 20% were seen once. Total RNA, at least 6 micrograms per sample, came from PBMCs. Notes on the study in general: Shifts in expanded clonotypes may have been confounded by donor CMV status, which was unknown. Samples with more naive T cells showed higher observed beta diversity.

Regarding this clonotype: Its target is unknown.

Sequenced input: blood. The receptor was derived from a man between 65 and 80 years old in good health. This rearrangement joins TRBV29-1 to TRBJ2-1; TRBD2 might be the D (5 bases). The CDR3 DNA reads as TGCAGCGTTGAGGGTAGCGTAGCCTACAATGAGCAGTTCTTC. Translating it yields CSVEGSVAYNEQFF.